The 4 T cell receptor beta chains given below trace back to one sample, sequenced in a study of post-analysis software for immune sequencing data. TCR beta libraries were prepared from cDNA with unique molecular identifiers. TCRdb called the PCR reads again in MiXCR, with one record for every CDR3 protein. Among hundreds of thousands of distinct CDR3 sequences listed, roughly 29% were seen once. Study-wide points: With TRBV5-6, TRBV5-1 and TRBV20-1 included, about 5 TRBV segments were more frequent in patients than in controls.

Antigens of these TCRs are unknown. Sequencing was done on a sample of blood. These receptors all come from a girl aged 10-17 years with multiple sclerosis.

In DNA form, the CDR3 reads TGTGCCAGCCGGATTCCGGGTACTAATGAAAAACTGTTTTTT. Translation: CASRIPGTNEKLFF. The J gene is TRBJ1-4, the V gene TRBV2, with no clear D. Between the trimmed V and J ends, which lost 8 bases and 2 bases, there was a span of 12 bases. This CDR3 is built from 14 residues. Germline V gene lookup returns CDR1 SNHLY and CDR2 FYNNEI.

V is TRBV20-1 and J is TRBJ2-1; TRBD2 might be the D (6 bases). There are 15 residues in the CDR3. Germline values: CDR1 DFQATT, CDR2 SNEGSKA (reference sequence). V was pared by 2 bases and J by 4 bases, with 15 bases between. Here the CDR3 DNA reads TGCAGTGCTAGACCCACCCTTAGCGGATACAATGAGCAGTTCTTC. Translated, it gives CSARPTLSGYNEQFF.

V and J are TRBV7-2 and TRBJ1-2; D gene unclear. V gave up 5 bases and J gave up 7 bases, with 14 bases separating them. Germline loops: CDR1 SGHTA, CDR2 FQGNSA. The CDR3 length is 13 residues. CDR3: CASSKEGISGYTF. The DNA of the CDR3 is TGTGCCAGCAGCAAAGAGGGTATCTCTGGCTACACCTTC.

This clonotype appeared a few times. In DNA, the CDR3 is TGCGCCAGCAGCGGCTTAGGGACAGCAGGAGATACGCAGTATTTT. Its protein product is CASSGLGTAGDTQYF. The chain links TRBV5-1 to TRBJ2-3; TRBD1 matches at 7 bases. This CDR3 spans 15 amino acids. CDR1 is SGHRS, CDR2 YFSETQ, per germline. After removal of 4 bases from V and 5 bases from J, the junction contained 10 bases not matched to a gene.